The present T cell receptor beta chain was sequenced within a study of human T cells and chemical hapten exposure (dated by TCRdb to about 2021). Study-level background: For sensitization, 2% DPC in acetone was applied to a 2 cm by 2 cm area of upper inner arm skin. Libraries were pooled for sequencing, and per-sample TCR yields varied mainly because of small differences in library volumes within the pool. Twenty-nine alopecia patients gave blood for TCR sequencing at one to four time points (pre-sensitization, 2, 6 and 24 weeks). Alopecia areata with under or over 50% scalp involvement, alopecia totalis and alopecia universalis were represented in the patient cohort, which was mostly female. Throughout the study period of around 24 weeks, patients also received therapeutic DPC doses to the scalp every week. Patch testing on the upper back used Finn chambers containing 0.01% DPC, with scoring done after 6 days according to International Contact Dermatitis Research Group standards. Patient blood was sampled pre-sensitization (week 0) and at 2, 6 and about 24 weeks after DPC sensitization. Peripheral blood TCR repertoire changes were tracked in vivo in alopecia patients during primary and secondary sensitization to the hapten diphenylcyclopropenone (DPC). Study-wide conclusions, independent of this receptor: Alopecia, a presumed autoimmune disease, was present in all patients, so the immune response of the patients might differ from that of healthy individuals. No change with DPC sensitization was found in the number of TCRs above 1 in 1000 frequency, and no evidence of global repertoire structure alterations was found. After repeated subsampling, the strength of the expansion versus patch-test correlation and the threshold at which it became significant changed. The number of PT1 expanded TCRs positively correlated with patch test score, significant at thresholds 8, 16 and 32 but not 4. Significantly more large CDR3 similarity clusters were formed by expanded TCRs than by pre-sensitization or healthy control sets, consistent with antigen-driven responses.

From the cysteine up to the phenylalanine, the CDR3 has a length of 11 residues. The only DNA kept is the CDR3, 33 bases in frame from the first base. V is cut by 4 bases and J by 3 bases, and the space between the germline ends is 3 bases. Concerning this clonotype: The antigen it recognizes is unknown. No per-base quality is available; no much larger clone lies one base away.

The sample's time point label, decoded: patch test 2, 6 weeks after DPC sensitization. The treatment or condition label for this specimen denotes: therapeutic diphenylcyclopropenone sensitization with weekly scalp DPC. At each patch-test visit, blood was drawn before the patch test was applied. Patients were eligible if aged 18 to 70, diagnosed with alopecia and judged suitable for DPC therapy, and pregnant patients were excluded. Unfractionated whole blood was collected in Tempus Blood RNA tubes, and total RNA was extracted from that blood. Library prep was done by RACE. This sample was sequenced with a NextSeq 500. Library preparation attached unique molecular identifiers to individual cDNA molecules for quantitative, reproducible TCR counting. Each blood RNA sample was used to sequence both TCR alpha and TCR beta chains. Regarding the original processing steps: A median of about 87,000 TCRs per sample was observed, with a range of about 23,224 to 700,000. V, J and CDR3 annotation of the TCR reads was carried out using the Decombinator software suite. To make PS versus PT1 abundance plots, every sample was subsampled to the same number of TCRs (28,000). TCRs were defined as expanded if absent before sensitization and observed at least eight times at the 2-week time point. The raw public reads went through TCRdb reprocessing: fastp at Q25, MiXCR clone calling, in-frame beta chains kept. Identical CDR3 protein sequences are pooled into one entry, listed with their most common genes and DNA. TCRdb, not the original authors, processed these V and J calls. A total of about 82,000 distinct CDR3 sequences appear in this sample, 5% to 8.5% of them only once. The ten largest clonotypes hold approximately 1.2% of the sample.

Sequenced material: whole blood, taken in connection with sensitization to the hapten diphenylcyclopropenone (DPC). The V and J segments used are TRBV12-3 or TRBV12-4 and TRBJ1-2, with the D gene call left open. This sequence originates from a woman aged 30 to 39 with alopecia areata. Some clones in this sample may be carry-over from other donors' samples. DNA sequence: TGTGCCAGCAGTTCTTACTATGGCTACACCTTC. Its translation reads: CASSSYYGYTF.